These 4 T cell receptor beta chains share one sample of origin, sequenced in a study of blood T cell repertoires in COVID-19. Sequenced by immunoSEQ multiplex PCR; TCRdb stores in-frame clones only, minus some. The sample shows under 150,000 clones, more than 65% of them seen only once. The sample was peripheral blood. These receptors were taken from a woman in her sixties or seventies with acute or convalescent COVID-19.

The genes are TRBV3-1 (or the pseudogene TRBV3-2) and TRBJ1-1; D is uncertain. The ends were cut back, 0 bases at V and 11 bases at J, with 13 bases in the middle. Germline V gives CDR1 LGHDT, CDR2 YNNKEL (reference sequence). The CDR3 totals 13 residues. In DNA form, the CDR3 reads TGTGCCAGCAGCCAAGATGGGCCAATTGGGGCTTTCTTT. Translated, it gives CASSQDGPIGAFF.

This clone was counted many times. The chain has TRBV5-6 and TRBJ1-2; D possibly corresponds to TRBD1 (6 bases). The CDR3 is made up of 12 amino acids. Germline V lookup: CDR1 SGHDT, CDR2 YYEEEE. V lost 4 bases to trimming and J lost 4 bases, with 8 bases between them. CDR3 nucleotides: TGTGCCAGCAGCCGGGACATCTATGGCTACACCTTC. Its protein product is CASSRDIYGYTF.

The CDR3 here is CASSLKGQGLVDTQYF. CDR3 in DNA: TGTGCCAGCAGCTTGAAGGGACAGGGGTTGGTAGATACGCAGTATTTT. The chain couples TRBV13 to TRBJ2-3; 10 nucleotides match TRBD1. Per the germline V gene, CDR1 is PRHDT and CDR2 is FYEKMQ (reference sequence). V was clipped by 3 bases and J by 5 bases; unmatched bases: 8. This CDR3 region has 16 residues.

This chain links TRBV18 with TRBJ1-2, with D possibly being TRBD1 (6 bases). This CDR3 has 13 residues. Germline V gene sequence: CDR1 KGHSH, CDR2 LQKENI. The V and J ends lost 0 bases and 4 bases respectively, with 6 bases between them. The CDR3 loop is CASSPPTGYGYTF. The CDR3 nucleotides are TGTGCCAGCTCACCACCGACAGGCTATGGCTACACCTTC.